The 30 T cell receptor beta chains reported below all come from one sample, sequenced in a study of blood T cell repertoires in COVID-19. TCRdb's copy holds only in-frame clones and misses some; the assay was immunoSEQ multiplex PCR. The repertoire consists of over 200,000 clones, with 81% occurring once and the leading ten covering approximately 8%. Input material: peripheral blood. Every receptor here comes from a woman of 80 years or more with acute or convalescent COVID-19.

The chain links TRBV5-5 to TRBJ2-3, with D perhaps TRBD1 (6 bases). V dropped 0 bases and J dropped 3 bases, with 8 bases sitting between them. Germline-derived CDR1 and CDR2 are SGHKS and YYEKEE (reference sequence). The CDR3 loop spans 14 amino acids. CDR3 in amino acids: CASSLVQGTDTQYF. CDR3 DNA: TGTGCCAGCAGCTTGGTACAGGGAACAGATACGCAGTATTTT.

V and J are TRBV5-4 and TRBJ1-2, with 7 nucleotides matching TRBD1. The CDR3 has 15 residues. The V and J ends lost 0 bases and 1 base, in that order; junction bases with no gene match: 3. CDR1 and CDR2 from the germline V gene are SGHNT and YYREEE (reference sequence). This CDR3 is CASSLGTGLNYGYTF. The CDR3 DNA sequence: TGTGCCAGCAGCTTGGGGACAGGACTTAACTATGGCTACACCTTC.

J is TRBJ2-1 and V is TRBV3-1 (or the pseudogene TRBV3-2); TRBD2 matches at 8 bases. The germline V gene has CDR1 LGHDT and CDR2 YNNKEL (reference sequence). Trimming took 4 bases from V and 12 from J; bases not matched to a gene: 17. The CDR3 sequence is 16 residues long. For the CDR3, the DNA is TGTGCCAGCAGCCCCCGTCCTAGCGGGCCAAGGGCAGCGCAGTTCTTC. It encodes CASSPRPSGPRAAQFF.

V usage is TRBV2 and J usage is TRBJ1-2; TRBD1 aligns across 10 bases. V shed 3 bases, J shed 6 bases, and the junction held 4 bases outside the gene matches. This CDR3 comprises 14 residues. CDR1 is SNHLY and CDR2 is FYNNEI in the germline V gene. CDR3 sequence (DNA): TGTGCCAGCAGTGAGATGGGACAGGGGCATGGCTACACCTTC. Translating it yields CASSEMGQGHGYTF.

The chain uses TRBV11-2 and TRBJ1-4; 7 bases align to TRBD1. The CDR3 has 14 amino acids. The germline CDR1 and CDR2 sequences are SGHAT and FQNNGV. Germline trimming cut 5 bases from V and 3 bases from J; bases unmatched to any gene: 3. CDR3 nucleotides: TGTGCCAGCAGCCGCGGGACAGCTAATGAAAAACTGTTTTTT. Its protein product is CASSRGTANEKLFF. Looking up the rest from reference TRBV11-2 and TRBJ1-4 gives the full variable domain: EAGVAQSPRYKIIEKRQSVAFWCNPISGHATLYWYQQILGQGPKLLIQFQNNGVVDDSQLPKDRFSAERLKGVDSTLKIQPAKLEDSAVYLCASSRGTANEKLFFGSGTQLSVL.

V gene TRBV11-3 combines with J gene TRBJ1-2, with D perhaps TRBD1 (5 bases). The length of the CDR3 is 13 residues. Trimming stripped 5 bases from V and 8 bases from J, with 15 bases between. Germline V gives CDR1 SGHNT, CDR2 YENEEA. The CDR3 DNA follows: TGTGCCAGCAGCAGTGACAGTCAGGAAGGCTACACCTTC. Translating gives CASSSDSQEGYTF. The full variable domain, rest sourced from reference TRBV11-3 and TRBJ1-2, is EAGVVQSPRYKIIEKKQPVAFWCNPISGHNTLYWYLQNLGQGPELLIRYENEEAVDDSQLPKDRFSAERLKGVDSTLKIQPAELGDSAVYLCASSSDSQEGYTFGSGTRLTVV.

Here the CDR3 reads CASSEGLGNTIYF. CDR3 DNA: TGTGCCAGCAGTGAGGGGCTCGGAAACACCATATATTTT. J is TRBJ1-3 and V is TRBV25-1, with D perhaps matching TRBD1 (5 bases). Between the trimmed V and J ends, which lost 3 bases and 4 bases, there was a span of 7 bases. The CDR3 contains 13 residues. Germline V gene lookup returns CDR1 MGHDK and CDR2 SYGVNS.

In its sample, this clone was seen a few times. The V call is TRBV25-1, the J call TRBJ2-7; the D gene is possibly TRBD1 (6 bases). V gave up 5 bases and J gave up 3 bases, with 11 bases separating them. The CDR3 extends over 13 amino acids. CDR1 and CDR2 from the germline V gene are MGHDK and SYGVNS. CDR3 DNA: TGTGCCAGCAGTTCGCAGGGGCGCTACGAGCAGTACTTC. Its translation: CASSSQGRYEQYF.

V is TRBV10-3 and J is TRBJ2-3; TRBD2 aligns across 13 bases. In germline, CDR1 is ENHRY, CDR2 SYGVKD. This CDR3 contains 17 residues. Trimming took 4 bases from V and 1 from J; bases not matched to a gene: 5. The CDR3 reads CAISGTSGSRGTDTQYF. Here the CDR3 DNA reads TGTGCCATCAGTGGGACTAGCGGGAGCCGGGGCACAGATACGCAGTATTTT.

The chain uses TRBV6-5 and TRBJ1-2; D is possibly TRBD1 (6 bases). Trimming stripped 6 bases from V and 7 bases from J, with 18 bases between. This CDR3 has 14 amino acids. In germline, CDR1 is MNHEY, CDR2 SVGAGI. CDR3 loop: CASRSQGLGGGYTF. Written as DNA, the CDR3 is TGTGCCAGCAGATCCCAGGGGTTAGGAGGTGGCTACACCTTC.

The chain recombines TRBV3-1 (or the pseudogene TRBV3-2) with TRBJ2-7; 7 bases fit TRBD1. V lost 3 bases, J lost 0 bases, and 11 bases stayed unmatched. The germline V gene has CDR1 LGHDT and CDR2 YNNKEL (reference sequence). The CDR3 has 17 amino acids. In DNA form, the CDR3 reads TGTGCCAGCAGCCATACCCCGGGACAGACTTACTCCTACGAGCAGTACTTC. Its translation: CASSHTPGQTYSYEQYF.

The chain links TRBV5-4 to TRBJ2-1; 11 nucleotides match TRBD1. With V trimmed by 2 bases and J by 4 bases, 8 bases remained unmatched. This CDR3 is built from 17 residues. Germline assignment: CDR1 SGHNT and CDR2 YYREEE (reference sequence). CDR3 bases: TGTGCCAGCAGCTTCCCCGGACAGGGGGCTAAGTACAATGAGCAGTTCTTC. It specifies CASSFPGQGAKYNEQFF.

The rearrangement joins TRBV19 to TRBJ2-7; 7 bases align to TRBD1. CDR3 length equals 14 residues. Germline assignment: CDR1 LNHDA and CDR2 SQIVND (reference sequence). The ends lost 2 bases at V and 6 bases at J; junction bases unmatched: 7. In nucleotides, the CDR3 is TGTGCCAGTAGTATAACCCTGACAGGGAGCGAGCAGTACTTC. Its protein product is CASSITLTGSEQYF.

The chain joins TRBV9 to TRBJ2-3; D is ambiguous. CDR1 is SGDLS, CDR2 YYNGEE, per germline. V lost 2 bases and J lost 0, with 13 bases in between. This CDR3 spans 16 amino acids. The CDR3 region has the DNA TGTGCCAGCAGCGTCTCAGGTGTTATTAGCACAGATACGCAGTATTTT. Protein: CASSVSGVISTDTQYF.

This sequence joins TRBV9 and TRBJ1-1; D not resolved. Germline loops: CDR1 SGDLS, CDR2 YYNGEE. CDR3 size: 15 residues. V shed 4 bases and J shed 2 bases, with 15 bases lying between them. CDR3 bases: TGTGCCAGCAGCCCGTTGGTCTTGGGCAACACTGAAGCTTTCTTT. Encoded protein: CASSPLVLGNTEAFF.

With respect to this clone: The identical CDR3 is also encoded by other nucleotide sequences in the sample. The V gene is TRBV3-1 (or the pseudogene TRBV3-2), the J gene TRBJ1-6, with 7 bases matching TRBD1. The V gene end was trimmed by 6 bases and the J gene end by 6 bases; junction bases not matched to a gene: 5. CDR1 LGHDT and CDR2 YNNKEL come from the germline V gene (reference sequence). The CDR3 is made up of 14 amino acids. The CDR3 reads CASSPGTVNSPLHF. As DNA, the CDR3 is TGTGCCAGCAGTCCCGGGACAGTTAATTCACCCCTCCACTTT.

This clone was seen just once. This chain joins TRBV19 and TRBJ1-2, with 10 bases fitting TRBD1. Germline V gene sequence: CDR1 LNHDA, CDR2 SQIVND (reference sequence). The V gene end was trimmed by 5 bases and the J gene end by 7 bases; junction bases not matched to a gene: 7. The CDR3 spans 14 residues. The CDR3 sequence: CASSPSGQGSGYTF. The CDR3 DNA reads TGTGCCAGTAGTCCGTCGGGACAGGGGAGTGGCTACACCTTC.

The chain recombines TRBV7-3 with TRBJ2-1, with D uncertain. Germline values: CDR1 SGHTA, CDR2 FQGTGA. Trimming shortened V by 3 bases and J by 0 bases, and 3 bases separated the two germline ends. The CDR3 has 13 residues. The DNA of the CDR3 is TGTGCCAGCAGCTTCCGCTCCTACAATGAGCAGTTCTTC. This gives the protein CASSFRSYNEQFF. Full variable domain (rest looked up from reference TRBV7-3 and TRBJ2-1): GAGVSQTPSNKVTEKGKYVELRCDPISGHTALYWYRQSLGQGPEFLIYFQGTGAADDSGLPNDRFFAVRPEGSVSTLKIQRTERGDSAVYLCASSFRSYNEQFFGPGTRLTVL.

The chain is built from TRBV9 and TRBJ1-1; unclear D gene. The germline CDR1 and CDR2 sequences are SGDLS and YYNGEE. V gave up 4 bases and J gave up 10 bases, with 17 bases separating them. The CDR3 totals 13 residues. The CDR3 DNA sequence: TGTGCCAGCAGCCCCCGACTAGAGGGTAGAGCTTTCTTT. Translated, it gives CASSPRLEGRAFF.

This clone was observed once. The gene calls are TRBV6-5 and TRBJ2-5, with D possibly TRBD2 on 5 matching bases. Germline V lookup: CDR1 MNHEY, CDR2 SVGAGI. The CDR3 length is 11 residues. Trimming took off 10 bases at V and 4 bases at J, with 10 bases between the two ends. CDR3 protein: CAIGEGETQYF. The CDR3 nucleotides are TGTGCCATCGGCGAGGGAGAGACCCAGTACTTC.

The chain has TRBV3-1 (or the pseudogene TRBV3-2) and TRBJ1-3, with 7 nucleotides matching TRBD1. The J segment lost 1 base and the V segment lost 4 bases, leaving 4 bases of the junction unmatched. The CDR3 extends over 15 amino acids. Germline-derived CDR1 and CDR2 are LGHDT and YNNKEL (reference sequence). As DNA, the CDR3 is TGTGCCAGCAGCCCTTCAGGGGGTTCTGGAAACACCATATATTTT. Translated: CASSPSGGSGNTIYF.

This clone has just one count. This CDR3 is CASSPRTGARSEQYF. CDR3 nucleotide sequence: TGCGCCAGCAGCCCGAGGACAGGGGCCCGAAGCGAGCAGTACTTC. The chain couples TRBV5-1 to TRBJ2-7; 9 nucleotides line up with TRBD1. In germline, CDR1 is SGHRS, CDR2 YFSETQ. This CDR3 spans 15 amino acids. V gave up 4 bases and J gave up 6 bases; unmatched junction bases: 11.

The J gene is TRBJ1-6, the V gene TRBV30; D is undetermined. The germline V gene has CDR1 GTSNPN and CDR2 SVGIG (reference sequence). The CDR3 has 13 residues. V was cut by 1 base and J by 4 bases, with 5 bases left in between. Here the CDR3 reads CAWSEQYNSPLHF. For the CDR3, the DNA is TGTGCCTGGAGTGAACAGTATAATTCACCCCTCCACTTT.

The gene calls are TRBV6-5 and TRBJ2-5, with 9 bases lining up with TRBD1. Trimming cost V 6 bases and J 5 bases; bases outside gene matches: 7. CDR3 size: 14 residues. The germline CDR1 and CDR2 sequences are MNHEY and SVGAGI. CDR3 DNA: TGTGCCAGCAGCGGACAGGGGAAGGTGGAGACCCAGTACTTC. Its protein is CASSGQGKVETQYF.

This chain uses TRBV2 with TRBJ1-2; D gene unclear. Trimming cost V 8 bases and J 6 bases, with 19 bases left between them. Germline-derived CDR1 and CDR2 are SNHLY and FYNNEI. The CDR3 extends over 14 amino acids. The CDR3, as DNA: TGTGCCAGCGAGGTCGCCGGGATTTCGAATGGCTACACCTTC. Translating gives CASEVAGISNGYTF.

The chain couples TRBV25-1 to TRBJ2-1; tentatively, D is TRBD1 (6 bases). Germline-derived CDR1 and CDR2 are MGHDK and SYGVNS. The CDR3 loop spans 13 amino acids. V lost 4 bases and J lost 9, with 13 bases in between. The CDR3 nucleotides read TGTGCCAGCAGTGGTCTTAGAGGGGGTGAGCAGTTCTTC. Its protein is CASSGLRGGEQFF. The whole variable domain, remainder taken from reference TRBV25-1 and TRBJ2-1, is EADIYQTPRYLVIGTGKKITLECSQTMGHDKMYWYQQDPGMELHLIHYSYGVNSTEKGDLSSESTVSRIRTEHFPLTLESARPSHTSQYLCASSGLRGGEQFFGPGTRLTVL.

This clone was seen a single time. The DNA is omitted, as the CDR3 cannot be located on it reliably, and the CDR3 follows TCRdb's listing. The CDR3 spells CASSHLGIRFGAQYF. The chain carries TRBV3-1 (or the pseudogene TRBV3-2) and TRBJ2-5; the DNA was not compared with TRBD2, the D call given in the table. Germline V lookup: CDR1 LGHDT, CDR2 YNNKEL (reference sequence). The CDR3 is 15 amino acids in total, end residues counted.

The rearrangement links TRBV24-1 to TRBJ1-2; the D is unclear. The V gene lost 4 bases and the J gene lost 8 bases, with 10 bases spanning the gap. Germline V gives CDR1 KGHDR, CDR2 SFDVKD. There are 12 residues in the CDR3. The CDR3 DNA reads TGTGCCACCAGTGACGGGGTTGGGGGCTACACCTTC. Translated: CATSDGVGGYTF.

The chain employs TRBV19 and TRBJ2-6; D unclear. The CDR3 consists of 15 residues. V shed 6 bases and J shed 2 bases, with 11 bases lying between them. Germline-derived CDR1 and CDR2 are LNHDA and SQIVND (reference sequence). The CDR3 region is CASSNPLPGANVLTF. DNA of the CDR3: TGTGCCAGTAGCAACCCGCTACCTGGGGCCAACGTCCTGACTTTC.

This clone was recorded only once. The chain carries TRBV5-1 and TRBJ2-1, with 13 bases aligning to TRBD2. V was clipped by 5 bases and J by 7 bases; unmatched bases: 18. The CDR3 runs to 19 residues. Germline CDR1 SGHRS, CDR2 YFSETQ. In nucleotides, the CDR3 is TGCGCCAGCAGACAAACGCACGTACTACTAGCGGGAGGGCGTAATGAGCAGTTCTTC. This gives the protein CASRQTHVLLAGGRNEQFF.